The text below deals with one TCR beta chain. The antigen is not known. This entry belongs to a study of T cells after yellow fever vaccination. Overall study context: Preparation of fractions with low cell numbers was performed using SMART-Seq v4 Ultra Low Input.

A 5'RACE template-switching step, the method used to make TCR cDNA, added a universal primer site and UMIs. One entry per CDR3 protein, called by TCRdb with MiXCR from the 5' RACE reads. The sample yields approximately 300,000 distinct CDR3 sequences, around 11% seen once. V was pared by 4 bases and J by 5 bases, with 4 bases of the junction left unmatched. CDR1 and CDR2 from the germline V gene are SGHRS and YFSETQ. CDR3 length equals 13 residues. Findings and caveats of the study: The secondary response peaked faster, at day 5 versus 15, but was weaker. Booster sampling recovered most clones from primary vaccination (less than 97% CD4, approximately 88% CD8).

The sequences come from CD4+ T cells sorted from PBMCs, collected 45 days after the yellow fever booster vaccination. The clonotype originates from a man in his late teens or twenties who received the YFV17D yellow fever vaccine. This rearrangement joins TRBV5-1 to TRBJ2-3; 7 nucleotides match TRBD1. DNA of the CDR3: TGCGCCAGCAGCATGGGACAGCTAGATACGCAGTATTTT. Translating it yields CASSMGQLDTQYF.